This T cell receptor (beta chain) was captured in a study of shared clonotypes between healthy human individuals (dated by TCRdb to 2019 to 2021). Background on the whole study: The cohort included a few men and two women between 18 and 49 years of age. For each donor, CD4 naive and CD4 memory were each given three plates, CD8 naive was given two plates, and CD8 memory was given one plate. To estimate repertoire size and how much clonotypes are shared between individuals, the study performed deep sequencing of blood TCR repertoires from a few healthy adults. To increase sequencing depth and limit assay-specific biases, TCR repertoire library preparation and sequencing were carried out by different laboratories using diverse techniques. Per donor, leukapheresis produced somewhere between about 0.9 and 9.5 billion PBMCs. Here is what the overall study found, with its caveats: Compared with non-shared clonotypes, the clonotypes found in all four sorted-subset donors had higher generation probabilities. Even with the large sequencing depth, rarefaction of the sorted-subset datasets indicated that sequencing was incomplete. Estimated clonotype richness was generally larger for naive than for memory subsets. Sampling was restricted to blood, and TCR repertoires in tissue are likely to differ from TCR repertoires in blood. Based on pairwise subsampling, the degree of clonotype sharing among donors was expected to be affected by sequencing depth. The small number of donors limited the genetic and exposure-history diversity represented. Roughly 5.2% of naive CD4, more than 3% of naive CD8, approximately 2.2% of memory CD4, and 0.4% of memory CD8 clonotypes were shared across a handful of donors.

For this clone: Its antigen is not yet known. Base qualities are not recorded, but no much larger clone differs from it by a single base.

The donors were healthy, HIV-negative adults with no recently reported acute infections or vaccinations. Only Caucasian adults living in Nashville, Tennessee, USA were represented among the donors. CD4+ T cells were enriched through magnetic negative selection, after which naive cells were positively selected on CD45RA and the remaining negative fraction served as the memory subset. Blood was obtained by leukapheresis, after which PBMCs were separated by Ficoll-Histopaque density gradient centrifugation and cryopreserved in liquid nitrogen vapor phase. Analytical flow cytometry was used to check the purity and quantity of each magnetically sorted T cell population. Genomic DNA was isolated from every sorted fraction and measured by UV absorbance on a Nanodrop 2000c. Using the deep immunoSEQ assay, TCR CDR3 regions were amplified from genomic DNA by multiplex PCR. Extracted genomic DNA from each cell subset was distributed evenly across all wells of several immunoSEQ 96-well plates, and each plate was treated as a replicate. For sorted subsets, each replicate PCR was loaded with roughly 190 ng genomic DNA, equivalent to 32,000 or so T cell genomes. The purified libraries were quantified using a Qubit 3.0 fluorometer, sized with a Bioanalyzer 2100, and then quantified again using the KAPA Library Quantification kit. Every immunoSEQ 96-well plate was sequenced on a separate single-read 150-cycle Illumina NextSeq 550 flow cell. In the paper's pipeline: Because only junctional sequences without quality scores were contained in the immunoSEQ output, filtering matching that applied to full-length reads could not be performed. Sequences were annotated with PyIR, a Python wrapper for IgBLAST v1.9, using IMGT germline references to assign V/J genes and CDR3. Any read was removed if the V/J assignment was weak (E-value above 1e-6), the CDR3 was missing, or the read contained stop codons, out-of-frame junctions, or ambiguous translated residues. V3J clonotypes were defined as sequences sharing the same inferred V gene, J gene, and CDR3 amino acid sequence. To compute the percentage overlap between repertoires, the number of shared unique clonotypes was divided by the size of the smaller repertoire. Repertoire richness was assessed with RTK rarefaction, the Chao1 estimator, and Recon v2.1 estimates of unobserved clonotypes. OLGA was used to compute generation probabilities for all TCRbeta clonotypes that the gDNA method yielded from a handful of donors. This immuneACCESS table, as held by TCRdb, lists in-frame sequences with V and J called but not all clones. Of the missing ones, under half trace to an unresolved V gene in checked studies; the others have no known cause. That table is the source of V, J and clone size, and D and trimming were worked out from the DNA. The sample contains roughly 2.5 million clones, approximately 90% of them found a single time. The ten largest make up around 0.15% of the sample.

The germline V gene gives CDR1 as SGHVS and CDR2 as FNYEAQ. Its CDR3 holds 16 amino acids, cysteine through phenylalanine. The DNA shown is the 48-base CDR3, in frame from base 1. V and J are truncated by 2 bases and 1 base respectively, leaving an intervening sequence of 11 bases. The sequenced material came from naive CD4+ T cells sorted from blood. Per the publication, the cell subset or site label means: CD45RA+ positively selected. This clonotype was obtained from a man between 18 and 35 years old in good health. The chain couples TRBV7-6 to TRBJ2-2; a confident D gene designation cannot be given. The CDR3 reads as follows: CASSLNGPGNTGELFF. The nucleotide sequence is TGTGCCAGCAGCTTAAATGGACCGGGGAACACCGGGGAGCTGTTTTTT.